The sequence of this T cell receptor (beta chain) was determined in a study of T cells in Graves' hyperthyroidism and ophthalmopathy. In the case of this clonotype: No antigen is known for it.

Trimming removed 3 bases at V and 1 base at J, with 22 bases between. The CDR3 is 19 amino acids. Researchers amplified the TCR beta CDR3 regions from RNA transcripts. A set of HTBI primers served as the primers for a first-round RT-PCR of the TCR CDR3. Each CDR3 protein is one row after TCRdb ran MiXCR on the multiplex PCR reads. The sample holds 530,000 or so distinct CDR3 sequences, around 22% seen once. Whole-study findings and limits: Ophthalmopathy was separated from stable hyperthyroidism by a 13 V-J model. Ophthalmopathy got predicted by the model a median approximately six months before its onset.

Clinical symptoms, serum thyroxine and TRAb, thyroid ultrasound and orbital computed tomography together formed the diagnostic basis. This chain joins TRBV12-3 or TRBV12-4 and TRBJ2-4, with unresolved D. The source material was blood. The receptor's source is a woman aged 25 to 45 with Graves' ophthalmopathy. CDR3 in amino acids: CASSFSLADPFGAKNIQYF. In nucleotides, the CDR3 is TGTGCCAGCAGTTTCTCTCTGGCGGACCCTTTCGGGGCCAAAAACATTCAGTACTTC.